The 2 T cell receptor beta chains presented below share a single source sample, sequenced in a study of CXCR3-negative and CXCR3-positive naive CD8 T cells. TRB cDNA libraries were made by UMI-labeled 5' RACE. TCRdb reprocessed the 5' RACE reads, keeping one entry per CDR3 protein, no DNA. This table lists just over 40,000 distinct CDR3 sequences. Material: naive CXCR3- CD8+ T cells from blood. The subset here: CD45RO-CCR7+CD27+CD95- naive CD8+ T cells lacking CXCR3 (TNR3-). These receptors were taken from a human donor in good health. Some clones in this sample may be carry-over from other donors' samples.

This chain links TRBV4-3 with TRBJ1-2. CDR3 length: 14 amino acids. Germline V CDR1 and CDR2: LGHNA, YSLEER. This CDR3 is CASSQGKRNYGYTF.

Frequency places this clonotype as medium-sized. The J gene is TRBJ2-1, the V gene TRBV2; the TRBD1 assignment by TCRdb is unverifiable without DNA. The CDR3 runs to 12 residues. CDR1 SNHLY and CDR2 FYNNEI come from the germline V gene. The CDR3 loop reads CACGGPGNEQFF. Drawing the rest from reference TRBV2 and TRBJ2-1, the complete variable domain is EPEVTQTPSHQVTQMGQEVILRCVPISNHLYFYWYRQILGQKVEFLVSFYNNEISEKSEIFDDQFSVERPDGSNFTLKIRSTKLEDSAMYFCACGGPGNEQFFGPGTRLTVL.